This T cell receptor beta chain was documented in a study of technical replicates of blood from a few donors. The CDR3 is made up of 18 amino acids. Germline values: CDR1 LGHNA, CDR2 YSLEER. The V gene lost 0 bases and the J gene lost 0 bases, with 15 bases spanning the gap. Clones were read by immunoSEQ multiplex PCR, and TCRdb kept only the in-frame ones, dropping some. The sample lists 60,000 to 65,000 clones, around 88% occurring once. The sample consisted of PBMCs. The sequence derives from a human donor in good health. Some clones in this sample may be carry-over from other donors' samples. The chain uses TRBV4-3 and TRBJ2-4; D might be TRBD2 (7 bases). The CDR3 region is CASSQDPQGGIAKNIQYF. The CDR3 coding sequence is TGCGCCAGCAGCCAAGACCCACAGGGAGGGATAGCCAAAAACATTCAGTACTTC.